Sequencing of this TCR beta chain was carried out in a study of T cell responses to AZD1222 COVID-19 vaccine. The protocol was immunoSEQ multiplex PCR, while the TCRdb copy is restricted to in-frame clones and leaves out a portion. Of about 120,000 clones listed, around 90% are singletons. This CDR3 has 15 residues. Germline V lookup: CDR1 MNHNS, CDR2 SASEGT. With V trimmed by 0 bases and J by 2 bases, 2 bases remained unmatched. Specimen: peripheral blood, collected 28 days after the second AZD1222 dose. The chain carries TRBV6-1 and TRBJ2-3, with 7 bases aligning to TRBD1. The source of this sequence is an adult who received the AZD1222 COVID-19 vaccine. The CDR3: CASSEAGQNTDTQYF. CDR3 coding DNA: TGTGCCAGCAGTGAAGCGGGACAGAACACAGATACGCAGTATTTT.